This T cell receptor (beta chain) comes out of a study of blood T cells in healthy people across ages. Trimming took off 0 bases at V and 8 bases at J, with 13 bases between the two ends. The CDR3 runs 13 residues. The germline gives CDR1 DFQATT, CDR2 SNEGSKA (reference sequence). Through a sample-barcoded 5' primer and a J-beta primer mix, a second PCR was run for roughly 6 to 11 cycles. MiXCR, applied by TCRdb to the 5' RACE reads, yields one record per CDR3 protein. Of about a million distinct CDR3 sequences in the sample, more than 30% are singletons; the top ten hold around 13%. This clonotype was recorded at least ten times. The antigen remains unidentified. Notes on the study in general: Measured against age, TCR beta diversity per million T cells decreased in a roughly linear manner. CMV infection status of these donors was not known.

The sequenced material came from blood. This sequence joins TRBV20-1 and TRBJ1-2; D unclear. The TCR comes from a man aged 18-30 years in good health. The CDR3 loop is CSARDTFGRGYTF. The CDR3 nucleotides read TGCAGTGCTAGAGATACGTTCGGTCGCGGCTACACCTTC.